The sequence of this T cell receptor beta chain was determined in a study of CD8 T cells in ankylosing spondylitis. Researchers built TCR beta libraries using quantitative 5'-RACE with molecular barcodes. Via MiXCR, TCRdb re-called the 5' RACE reads, giving one row per CDR3 protein. The sample shows some 200,000 distinct CDR3 sequences, about 20% of them seen only once. This CDR3 spans 14 amino acids. Germline V CDR1 and CDR2: SGHRS, YFSETQ. V was clipped by 4 bases and J by 0 bases, with 9 bases between them. This clonotype was observed at least ten times. Its antigen is still unknown. Whole-study findings and limits: Apparently characteristic of ankylosing spondylitis blood was a TCR beta motif (eight highly homologous variants). Previous work reported some of these motif variants in the synovial fluid and blood of reactive arthritis.

The sequence was collected from a male donor between 5 and 35 years old with ankylosing spondylitis or in good health (not recorded which). V gene TRBV5-1 combines with J gene TRBJ2-3; D may be TRBD2 (6 bases). Sequenced input: blood, either unsorted or a sorted T cell fraction (not recorded which). The CDR3 protein is CASSPLASTDTQYF. The CDR3, as DNA: TGCGCCAGCAGCCCACTAGCTAGCACAGATACGCAGTATTTT.